Listed below are T cell receptor beta chains from one sample, sequenced in a study of PD-1 blockade in mismatch repair-deficient tumors. Method: immunoSEQ multiplex PCR; TCRdb's copy keeps in-frame clones and lacks some. The profile shows 120,000 or so clones, around 83% of them singletons. The sequencing here drew on peripheral blood, taken 44 weeks after starting pembrolizumab. These receptors were collected from an adult with mismatch repair-deficient cancer. The conserved cysteine and the conserved F or W are not part of the CDR3 here. The size entry is marked missing in some rows and otherwise reads once, few, many or a size class.

abundance	v_gene	j_gene	CDR3aa
few	TRBV28	TRBJ2-2	ASRRGTELF
NA	TRBV25-1	TRBJ2-5	ASSDPLGREETQY
NA	TRBV4-2	TRBJ2-7	ASSTDGGGWGSYEQY
NA	TRBV27	TRBJ1-2	ASSSRAVNYGYT
NA	TRBV6-6	TRBJ2-7	ASRPKTSLNEQY
medium-sized	TRBV2	TRBJ2-2	ASSVSGRLRTGELF
NA	TRBV4-1	TRBJ2-7	ASSQGGINEQY
once	TRBV10-3	TRBJ2-5	AISEWAGKLRETQY
few	TRBV6-1	TRBJ2-3	ASSDGTSGTDTQY
once	TRBV29-1	TRBJ2-7	SVLLSSYEQY
NA	TRBV6-1	TRBJ1-2	ASREDHGYT
once	TRBV5-4	TRBJ2-7	ASSPAGTKSYEQY
NA	TRBV27	TRBJ2-3	ASSLSIGGGRSTDTQY
NA	TRBV6-1	TRBJ1-5	ASSERGPPGFTQPQH
NA	TRBV4-1	TRBJ2-2	ASSQGGRGIGELF
NA	TRBV6-5	TRBJ1-1	ASSYLDGEAF
NA	TRBV30	TRBJ1-1	AWSADGVTEAF
NA	TRBV4-3	TRBJ2-2	ASSPGQNTGELF
once	TRBV28	TRBJ2-7	ASSLYADKRSYEQY
NA	TRBV27	TRBJ2-7	ASSLYEQY
NA	TRBV13	TRBJ2-7	ASSSSRGPYEQY
NA	TRBV10-3	TRBJ2-3	AISDTGAADTQY
NA	TRBV29-1	TRBJ2-1	SVVALSGSHPNEQF
NA	TRBV6-5	TRBJ1-4	ASSSGREGEKLF
NA	TRBV11-2	TRBJ2-7	ASSSEAGLPYEQY
NA	TRBV7-9	TRBJ2-3	ASSLTTSGSWIDTQY
NA	TRBV6-5	TRBJ1-2	ASRHPNYGYT
NA	TRBV4-1	TRBJ2-1	ASSQDLGTLYNEQF
NA	TRBV7-2	TRBJ2-7	ASSLHRDTTYEQY
NA	TRBV2	TRBJ2-5	ASSTTGTGGRETQY
NA	TRBV5-1	TRBJ2-1	ASSLYREGQF
once	TRBV9	TRBJ2-3	ASSVPSGQGSTDTQY
NA	TRBV27	TRBJ1-2	ASSIDRSNGYT
once	TRBV29-1	TRBJ1-1	SVPPGGGGNTEAF
few	TRBV6-4	TRBJ2-3	ASSVGSTDTQY
NA	TRBV4-1	TRBJ2-3	ASSRGLAGVGEYTDTQY
NA	TRBV6-5	TRBJ1-1	ASSSFYLNTEAF
once	TRBV19	TRBJ2-1	ARRTGTNNEQF
NA	TRBV6-5	TRBJ2-7	ASSYSLESSYEQY
NA	TRBV4-2	TRBJ2-1	ASSQLTNNEQF
NA	TRBV9	TRBJ2-1	ASSVDGRTSPYNEQF
once	TRBV29-1	TRBJ2-1	SVVTSGRAGVEQF
NA	TRBV27	TRBJ2-7	ASSSSPGHLYEQY
NA	TRBV5-1	TRBJ2-2	ASSLEGLGTGELF
once	TRBV6-5	TRBJ1-1	ASSRTVMNTEAF
NA	TRBV10-2	TRBJ2-2	ASLPLSGTPNTGELF
NA	TRBV6-6	TRBJ2-7	ASSYRYEQY
NA	TRBV5-1	TRBJ1-1	ASSLWGEDTEAF
few	TRBV4-2	TRBJ1-1	ASSLEGRGSNTEAF
NA	TRBV11-2	TRBJ2-1	ASSPGLAGSYNEQF
NA	TRBV13	TRBJ2-2	ASSLGTTNTGELF
NA	TRBV5-1	TRBJ1-2	ASSSAGLGGGYT
NA	TRBV27	TRBJ2-7	ASKPPGARGSYEQY
NA	TRBV12-5	TRBJ2-3	ASGLGTWASGGADTQY
NA	TRBV10-1	TRBJ2-1	ASSDGTPGNEQF
NA	TRBV29-1	TRBJ2-3	SVGGATDTQY
NA	TRBV27	TRBJ1-1	ASGGQGDEAF